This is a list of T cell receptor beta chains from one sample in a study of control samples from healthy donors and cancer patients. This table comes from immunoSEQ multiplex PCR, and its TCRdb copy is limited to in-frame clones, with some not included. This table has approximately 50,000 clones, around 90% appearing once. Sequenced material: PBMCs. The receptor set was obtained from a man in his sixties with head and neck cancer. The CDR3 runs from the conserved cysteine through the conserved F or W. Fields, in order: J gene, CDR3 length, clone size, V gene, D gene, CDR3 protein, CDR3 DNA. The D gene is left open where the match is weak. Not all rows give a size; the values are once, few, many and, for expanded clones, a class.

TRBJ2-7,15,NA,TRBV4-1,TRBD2,CASSQAPGTTYEQYF,TGCGCCAGCAGCCAAGCACCAGGGACTACCTACGAGCAGTACTTC
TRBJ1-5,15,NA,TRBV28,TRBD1,CASSFRQGGNQPQHF,TGTGCCAGCAGTTTTCGACAGGGCGGCAATCAGCCCCAGCATTTT
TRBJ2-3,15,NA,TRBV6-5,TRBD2,CASTYSGGVRDTQYF,TGTGCCAGCACCTATAGCGGGGGGGTCCGGGATACGCAGTATTTT
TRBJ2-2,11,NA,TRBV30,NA,CAWGQNGELFF,TGTGCCTGGGGACAGAACGGGGAGCTGTTTTTT
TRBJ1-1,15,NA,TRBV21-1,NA,CASSTPTGKSTEAFF,TGTGCCAGCAGCACCCCGACAGGGAAGAGCACTGAAGCTTTCTTT
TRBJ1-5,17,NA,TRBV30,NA,CAWRGGAGNGVNQPQHF,TGTGCCTGGAGGGGGGGGGCGGGGAACGGAGTGAATCAGCCCCAGCATTTT
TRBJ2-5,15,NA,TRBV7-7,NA,CASSLSHNVQETQYF,TGTGCTAGCAGCCTGTCCCACAACGTCCAAGAGACCCAGTACTTC
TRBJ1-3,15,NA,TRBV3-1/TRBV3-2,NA,CASSLPGLGGNTIYF,TGTGCCAGCAGCCTTCCGGGCTTAGGTGGAAACACCATATATTTT
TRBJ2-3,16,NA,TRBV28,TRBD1,CASRPQGDRGADTQYF,TGTGCCAGCAGGCCCCAGGGGGACAGGGGGGCTGATACGCAGTATTTT
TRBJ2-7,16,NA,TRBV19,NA,CASSNPAGVFPYEQYF,TGTGCCAGTAGTAATCCAGCGGGTGTTTTCCCCTACGAGCAGTACTTC
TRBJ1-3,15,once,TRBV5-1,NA,CASSLKGSTENTIYF,TGCGCCAGCAGCTTGAAAGGGAGCACGGAAAACACCATATATTTT
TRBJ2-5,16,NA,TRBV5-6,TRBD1,CASSLSGQGTQETQYF,TGTGCCAGCAGCTTATCAGGACAGGGGACACAAGAGACCCAGTACTTC
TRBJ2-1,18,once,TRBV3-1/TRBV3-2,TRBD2,CASSQDNGERGGRNEQFF,TGTGCCAGCAGCCAAGACAACGGCGAGCGGGGGGGTCGGAATGAGCAGTTCTTC
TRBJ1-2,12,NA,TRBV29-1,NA,CSVAAPVIGYTF,TGCAGCGTCGCCGCACCCGTTATTGGCTACACCTTC
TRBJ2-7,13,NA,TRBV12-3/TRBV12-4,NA,CASSATAPYEQYF,TGTGCCAGCAGTGCGACAGCCCCCTACGAGCAGTACTTC
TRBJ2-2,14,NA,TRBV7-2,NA,CASSLGGWGGELFF,TGTGCCAGCAGCTTAGGGGGCTGGGGCGGGGAGCTGTTTTTT
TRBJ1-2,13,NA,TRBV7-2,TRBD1,CASSPARGHGYTF,TGTGCCAGCAGCCCCGCGAGGGGGCATGGCTACACCTTC
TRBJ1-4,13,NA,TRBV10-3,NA,CASRQAGNEKLFF,TGTGCCTCCCGACAGGCGGGTAATGAAAAACTGTTTTTT